This T cell receptor beta chain was captured in a study of molecular identifiers for immune sequencing clone quantification. Points from the study as a whole: Among about a million naive cells, spiked Jurkat TCR RNA from a single cell was reportedly detectable.

Previously described methods and listed TCR primers were used for bulk TCR libraries. TCRdb re-called the PCR reads with MiXCR, one entry per CDR3 protein. The sample lists around 470,000 distinct CDR3 sequences, around 23% occurring once. CDR1 and CDR2 (germline): MNHEY, SVGAGI. Trimming left V 5 bases short and J 1 base short, with 14 bases between. CDR3 length: 15 residues. Turning to this clonotype: Its specificity is unknown. This may be a read error, as it is one base from a much larger clone.

The material sequenced was naive CD8+ T cells from blood, with Jurkat cell RNA spiked in. Subset specified: FACS-sorted CD8+CD4-CCR7+CD45RA+ naive T cells. The chain links TRBV6-5 to TRBJ2-5, with a tentative D call TRBD2 (5 bases). The receptor comes from a human donor in good health. Some libraries in this study had Jurkat cell RNA spiked in. The DNA for the CDR3 is TGTGCCAGCAGTCCCCTTTGGGAGTCCCAAGAGACCCAGTACTTC. Translation gives CASSPLWESQETQYF.